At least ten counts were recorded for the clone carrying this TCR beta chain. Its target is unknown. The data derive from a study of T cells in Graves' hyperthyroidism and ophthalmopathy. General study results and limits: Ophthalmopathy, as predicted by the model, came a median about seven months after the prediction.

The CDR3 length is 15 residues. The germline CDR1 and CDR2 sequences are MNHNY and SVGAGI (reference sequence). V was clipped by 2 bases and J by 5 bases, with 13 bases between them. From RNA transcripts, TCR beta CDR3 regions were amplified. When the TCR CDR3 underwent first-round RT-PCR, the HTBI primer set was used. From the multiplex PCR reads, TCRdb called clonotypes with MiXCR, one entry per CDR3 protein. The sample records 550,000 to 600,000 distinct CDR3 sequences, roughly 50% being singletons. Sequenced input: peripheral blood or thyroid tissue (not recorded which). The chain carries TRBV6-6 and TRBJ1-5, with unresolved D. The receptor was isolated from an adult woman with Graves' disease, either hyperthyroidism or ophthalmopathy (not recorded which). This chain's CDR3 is CASSYEGGIDQPQHF. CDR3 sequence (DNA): TGTGCCAGCAGTTACGAGGGTGGCATAGATCAGCCCCAGCATTTT.